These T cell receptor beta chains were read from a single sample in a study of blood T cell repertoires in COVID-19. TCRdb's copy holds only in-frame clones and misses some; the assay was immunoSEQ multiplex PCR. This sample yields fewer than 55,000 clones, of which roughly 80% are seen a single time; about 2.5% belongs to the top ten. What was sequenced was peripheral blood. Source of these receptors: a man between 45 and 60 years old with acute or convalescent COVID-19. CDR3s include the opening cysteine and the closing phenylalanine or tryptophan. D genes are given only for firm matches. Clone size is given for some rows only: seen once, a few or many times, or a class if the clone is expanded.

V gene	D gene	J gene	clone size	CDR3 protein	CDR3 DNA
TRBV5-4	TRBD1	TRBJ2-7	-	CASSPRGDRVSYEQYF	TGTGCCAGCAGCCCCAGAGGGGACAGGGTTTCGTACGAGCAGTACTTC
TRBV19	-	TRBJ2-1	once	CASSIEDKSFNEQFF	TGTGCCAGTAGTATAGAGGACAAATCTTTCAATGAGCAGTTCTTC
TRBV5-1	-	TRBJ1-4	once	CASRSDSNEKLFF	TGCGCCAGCAGGTCGGACAGTAATGAAAAACTGTTTTTT
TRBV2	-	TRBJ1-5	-	CASSDMAATNQPQHF	TGTGCCAGCAGTGACATGGCGGCCACCAATCAGCCCCAGCATTTT
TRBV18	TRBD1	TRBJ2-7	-	CASSPLDRAGSYEQYF	TGTGCCAGCTCACCACTTGACAGGGCTGGCTCCTACGAGCAGTACTTC
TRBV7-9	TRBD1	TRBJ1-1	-	CASSSTGGGNTEAFF	TGTGCCAGCAGCTCTACAGGGGGAGGAAACACTGAAGCTTTCTTT
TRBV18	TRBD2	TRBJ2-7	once	CASSPLGTSGSYEQYF	TGTGCCAGCTCACCGTTGGGGACTAGCGGTTCCTACGAGCAGTACTTC
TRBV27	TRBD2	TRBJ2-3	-	CASSYLLAGGTDTQYF	TGTGCCAGCAGCTACCTACTAGCGGGGGGCACAGATACGCAGTATTTT
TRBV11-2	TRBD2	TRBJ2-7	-	CASSLVGRSYEQYF	TGTGCCAGCAGCTTAGTCGGGAGGTCGTACGAGCAGTACTTC
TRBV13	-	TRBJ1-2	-	CASSLGPGDYGYTF	TGTGCCAGCAGCTTAGGCCCAGGGGACTATGGCTACACCTTC
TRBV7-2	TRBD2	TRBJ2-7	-	CASSLPRGLAGGSYEQYF	TGTGCCAGCAGCTTACCCCGGGGACTAGCGGGAGGGTCCTACGAGCAGTACTTC
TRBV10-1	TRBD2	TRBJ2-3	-	CASGPGLAPDTQYF	TGCGCCAGCGGCCCGGGACTAGCTCCAGATACGCAGTATTTT
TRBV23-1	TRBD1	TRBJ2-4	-	CASSSLGDRALIQYF	TGCGCCAGCAGTTCCTTGGGGGACAGGGCGCTCATTCAGTACTTC
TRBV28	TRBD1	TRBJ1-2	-	CASIRDRGSYGYTF	TGTGCCAGCATCAGAGACAGGGGGTCCTATGGCTACACCTTC
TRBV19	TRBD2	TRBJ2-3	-	CASKGRLAGRTDTQYF	TGTGCCAGTAAAGGGAGACTAGCGGGACGCACAGATACGCAGTATTTT
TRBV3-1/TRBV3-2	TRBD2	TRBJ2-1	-	CASLGRDYNEQFF	TGTGCCAGTTTGGGGAGGGATTACAATGAGCAGTTCTTC
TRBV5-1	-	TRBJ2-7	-	CASSFDRTGYEQYF	TGCGCCAGCAGCTTCGACAGGACTGGCTACGAGCAGTACTTC
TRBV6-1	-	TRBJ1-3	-	CASSEGTGLPGNTIYF	TGTGCCAGCAGTGAAGGAACAGGCTTGCCTGGAAACACCATATATTTT
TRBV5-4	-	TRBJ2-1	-	CASTPRGLGNYNEQFF	TGTGCCAGCACACCGCGGGGGCTAGGAAATTACAATGAGCAGTTCTTC
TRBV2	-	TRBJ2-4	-	CASYLGVGKNIQYF	TGTGCCAGTTACCTCGGGGTCGGCAAAAACATTCAGTACTTC
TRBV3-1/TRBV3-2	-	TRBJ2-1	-	CASSPSSSANEQFF	TGTGCCAGCAGCCCTTCGTCTAGCGCCAATGAGCAGTTCTTC
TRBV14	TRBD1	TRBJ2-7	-	CASSQVGTGGEQYF	TGTGCCAGCAGCCAAGTCGGGACAGGGGGCGAGCAGTACTTC
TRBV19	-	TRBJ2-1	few	CASSPPAQGYNEQFF	TGTGCCAGTAGCCCCCCCGCGCAGGGTTACAATGAGCAGTTCTTC
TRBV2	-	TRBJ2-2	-	CASRSLAGWNTGELFF	TGTGCCAGCAGGTCTTTGGCAGGGTGGAACACCGGGGAGCTGTTTTTT
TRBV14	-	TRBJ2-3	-	CASSQDRSLGTDTQYF	TGTGCCAGCAGCCAAGACCGGTCACTCGGCACAGATACGCAGTATTTT
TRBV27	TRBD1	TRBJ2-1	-	CVSIQGYEQFF	TGTGTCAGTATACAGGGGTATGAGCAGTTCTTC
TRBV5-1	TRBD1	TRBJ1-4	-	CASSLGNRGLEKLFF	TGCGCCAGCAGCCTGGGGAACAGGGGACTTGAAAAACTGTTTTTT
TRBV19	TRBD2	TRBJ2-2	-	CASSNTGGLAGGPWTGELFF	TGTGCCAGTAGTAACACAGGTGGACTAGCGGGAGGGCCGTGGACCGGGGAGCTGTTTTTT
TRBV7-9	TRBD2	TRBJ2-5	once	CASSFMAGGGQETQYF	TGTGCCAGCAGCTTTATGGCGGGAGGGGGACAAGAGACCCAGTACTTC
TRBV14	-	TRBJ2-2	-	CASRDIANTGELFF	TGTGCCAGCAGGGACATAGCGAACACCGGGGAGCTGTTTTTT
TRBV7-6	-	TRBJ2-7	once	CASSLLLEGTGEQYF	TGTGCCAGCAGCTTATTGTTGGAGGGTACCGGCGAGCAGTACTTC
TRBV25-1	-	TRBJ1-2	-	CASSEDPGGYGYTF	TGTGCCAGCAGTGAAGACCCGGGGGGCTATGGCTACACCTTC
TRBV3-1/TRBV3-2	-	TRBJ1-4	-	CASSPGRGHEKLFF	TGTGCCAGCAGCCCCGGCAGGGGCCATGAAAAACTGTTTTTT
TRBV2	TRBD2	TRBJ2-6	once	CASSERSSGYSGANVLTF	TGTGCCAGCAGTGAACGGTCTAGCGGATACTCTGGGGCCAACGTCCTGACTTTC
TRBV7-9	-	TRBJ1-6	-	CASSFNLGGSNNSPLHF	TGTGCCAGCAGCTTCAATTTAGGAGGGAGCAATAATTCACCCCTCCACTTT
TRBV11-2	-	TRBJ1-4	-	CASSLVGGIGEKLFF	TGTGCCAGCAGCTTGGTTGGAGGGATAGGTGAAAAACTGTTTTTT
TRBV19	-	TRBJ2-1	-	CASSDRDIGRHEQFF	TGTGCCAGTAGTGACCGGGACATAGGGCGGCATGAGCAGTTCTTC
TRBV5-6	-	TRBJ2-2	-	CASRAVGGGELFF	TGTGCCAGCAGGGCCGTGGGGGGCGGGGAGCTGTTTTTT
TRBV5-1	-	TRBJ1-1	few	CASSLVEPRQAFF	TGCGCCAGCAGCTTGGTAGAACCCAGGCAAGCTTTCTTT
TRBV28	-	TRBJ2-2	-	CASSKAGAGELFF	TGTGCCAGCAGTAAAGCGGGCGCCGGGGAGCTGTTTTTT
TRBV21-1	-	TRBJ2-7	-	CASSKGLAGGSYEQYF	TGTGCCAGCAGCAAAGGACTAGCGGGGGGCTCCTACGAGCAGTACTTC